This T cell receptor beta chain was obtained from a study of shared clonotypes between healthy human individuals (TCRdb year 2020). Study-wide context: The cohort included three men and a couple of women between 18 and 49 years of age. For each donor, three plates each were used for CD4 naive and CD4 memory, two plates were used for CD8 naive, and one plate was used for CD8 memory. The study deeply sequenced blood TCR repertoires of about 5 healthy adults to estimate repertoire size and the extent of clonotype sharing between individuals. To increase sequencing depth and limit assay-specific biases, TCR repertoire library preparation and sequencing were carried out by different laboratories using diverse techniques. Between about 0.94 and 10 billion PBMCs per donor were obtained by leukapheresis. The investigation overall reported the following: Clonotypes shared by all four sorted-subset donors showed higher generation probabilities than non-shared clonotypes. Across a handful of donors, around 5% of naive CD4, 3.5% of naive CD8, about 2.3% of memory CD4, and over 0.35% of memory CD8 clonotypes were shared. Larger estimated clonotype richness was generally found for naive subsets than for memory subsets. Sampling was restricted to blood, and TCR repertoires in tissues likely differ from the TCR repertoires found in blood. The small number of donors limited the genetic and exposure-history diversity represented. Based on pairwise subsampling, the degree of clonotype sharing among donors was expected to be affected by sequencing depth. Incomplete sequencing was indicated by rarefaction of sorted-subset datasets, despite the large sequencing depth.

Counted from cysteine to phenylalanine, this CDR3 has 15 amino acids. Of the read, only the CDR3 DNA is kept; its 45 bases are in frame from base 1. CDR1 and CDR2, per the germline V gene, are SGHAT and FQNNGV. Relative to germline, V is 5 bases shorter and J is 2 bases shorter, with 14 bases between their ends. Using the deep immunoSEQ assay, multiplex PCR amplified TCR CDR3 regions from genomic DNA. Genomic DNA extracted from each cell subset was distributed evenly over all wells of several immunoSEQ 96-well plates, and each plate served as one replicate. For sorted subsets, about 200 ng genomic DNA, equal to about 30,000 T cell genomes, was loaded into each replicate PCR. Purified libraries were quantified with a Qubit 3.0 fluorometer, sized on a Bioanalyzer 2100, and re-quantified with the KAPA Library Quantification kit. A separate single-read 150-cycle Illumina NextSeq 550 flow cell was used to sequence each immunoSEQ 96-well plate. The study's processing was this. Because the immunoSEQ output held only junctional sequences and lacked quality scores, the filtering could not match the filtering applied to full-length reads. To assign V/J genes and CDR3, sequences were annotated against IMGT germline references using PyIR, a Python wrapper for IgBLAST v1.9. Reads with weak V/J assignments (E-value above 1e-6), missing CDR3, stop codons, out-of-frame junctions, or ambiguous translated residues were removed. A V3J clonotype was defined by an identical inferred V gene, J gene, and CDR3 amino acid sequence. Percentage overlap between repertoires was calculated by dividing the number of shared unique clonotypes by the size of the smaller repertoire. RTK rarefaction, the Chao1 estimator, and Recon v2.1 estimates of unobserved clonotypes were used to assess repertoire richness. For all TCRbeta clonotypes obtained by the gDNA method from a few donors, generation probabilities were computed with OLGA. TCRdb mirrors the immuneACCESS table, restricted to in-frame sequences. Some clones are absent from its copies; in checked studies, under half trace to an unresolved V gene, and the reason for the others is unknown. V, J and clone size are taken as reported in that table, and D and trimming were inferred from the DNA itself. In this sample the table shows about 2 million clones, less than 95% of which occur a single time. The ten largest clonotypes hold more than 0.95% of the sample.

To note about this clone: The antigen it recognizes is unknown. No qualities accompany the bases; no much larger clone lies one base away.

CD8 naive samples were CD45RO-negative cells positively selected for CCR7, giving a CD45RA+CCR7+ population that excluded TemRA cells. Healthy HIV-negative adults with no recently reported acute infections or vaccinations were included as donors. Every donor was a Caucasian adult living in Nashville, Tennessee, USA. Blood was obtained by leukapheresis, after which PBMCs were separated by Ficoll-Histopaque density gradient centrifugation and cryopreserved in liquid nitrogen vapor phase. Purity and quantity of every magnetically sorted T cell population were checked by analytical flow cytometry. From each sorted fraction, genomic DNA was isolated and quantified by UV absorbance on a Nanodrop 2000c.

Sequenced: naive CD8+ T cells sorted from blood. This specimen's cell subset or site label, interpreted: CD45RA+CCR7+. This receptor was taken from a man younger than 35 in good health. The sequence links TRBV11-2 to TRBJ2-3, with no confidently assigned D gene. Here is the DNA: TGTGCCAGCAGCCCCCCCATAGGGAACACAGATACGCAGTATTTT. Its protein product is CASSPPIGNTDTQYF.